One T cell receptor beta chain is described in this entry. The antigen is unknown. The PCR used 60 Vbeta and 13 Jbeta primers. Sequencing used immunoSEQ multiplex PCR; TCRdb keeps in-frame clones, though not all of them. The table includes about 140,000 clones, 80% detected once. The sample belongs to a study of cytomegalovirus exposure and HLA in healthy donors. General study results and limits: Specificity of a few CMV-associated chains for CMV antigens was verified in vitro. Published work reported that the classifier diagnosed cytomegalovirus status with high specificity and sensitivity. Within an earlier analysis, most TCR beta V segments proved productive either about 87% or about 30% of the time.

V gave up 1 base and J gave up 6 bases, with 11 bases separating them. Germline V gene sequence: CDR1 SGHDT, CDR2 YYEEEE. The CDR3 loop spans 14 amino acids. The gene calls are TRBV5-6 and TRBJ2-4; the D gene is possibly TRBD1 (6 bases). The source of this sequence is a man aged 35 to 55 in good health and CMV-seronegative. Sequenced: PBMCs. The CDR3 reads CASSLRQALNIQYF. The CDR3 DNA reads TGTGCCAGCAGCTTGCGACAGGCCCTAAACATTCAGTACTTC.